This is a list of T cell receptor beta chains from one sample in a study of CD8 T cells in Susac syndrome. MiXCR was run by TCRdb on the immunoSEQ multiplex PCR reads, yielding one entry per CDR3 protein. This sample has some 100,000 distinct CDR3 sequences; about 96% occur once, and the top ten carry 0.075% to 0.1%. The sequenced material came from CD4+ T cells from PBMCs. The receptors come from a human donor in good health. Both conserved end residues are part of each CDR3. A D gene is named only where the DNA matches it firmly.

DNA	CDR3	J	V	D	length
TGTGCCAGCAGCCTACAGGGGGCATACAGTCAGCCCCAGCATTTT	CASSLQGAYSQPQHF	TRBJ1-5	TRBV27	TRBD1	15
TGTGCCAGCAGTGCCCCGGGACAGGGGTTCGGGGAGACCCAGTACTTC	CASSAPGQGFGETQYF	TRBJ2-5	TRBV12-3/TRBV12-4	TRBD1	16
TGTGCCTGGAGTGTAGGGCAAGCGGGGGGCTACACCTTC	CAWSVGQAGGYTF	TRBJ1-2	TRBV30	NA	13
TGTGCCAGCAGGCCCCCCGGGACAGGCTATGGCTACACCTTC	CASRPPGTGYGYTF	TRBJ1-2	TRBV27	TRBD1	14
TGTGCCAGCGGGACAGCGAACACTGAAGCTTTCTTT	CASGTANTEAFF	TRBJ1-1	TRBV15	TRBD1	12
TGTGCCACCAGTGATTTCAAAGCGGGGAACACCGGGGAGCTGTTTTTT	CATSDFKAGNTGELFF	TRBJ2-2	TRBV24-1	NA	16
TGTGCCAGCAGTACCGAAGGGACGTATAGCAATCAGCCCCAGCATTTT	CASSTEGTYSNQPQHF	TRBJ1-5	TRBV2	NA	16
TGTGCCAGCTCACCACGGGACGGTAGCTCCTACGAGCAGTACTTC	CASSPRDGSSYEQYF	TRBJ2-7	TRBV18	NA	15
TGTGCCAGCAGTGAACAGGGGGCCACCGGGGAGCTGTTTTTT	CASSEQGATGELFF	TRBJ2-2	TRBV6-4	TRBD1	14
TGTGCCAGCAGTTTAGCCCCGGACCTGAACACTGAAGCTTTCTTT	CASSLAPDLNTEAFF	TRBJ1-1	TRBV12-3/TRBV12-4	NA	15
TGTGCCAGCTCACCACGGGCACCACCGGAGACCCAGTACTTC	CASSPRAPPETQYF	TRBJ2-5	TRBV18	NA	14
TGCAGTGCTAGAGTGGCAGGGGGCACCCAGCCCCAGCATTTT	CSARVAGGTQPQHF	TRBJ1-5	TRBV20-1	TRBD1	14
TGTGCCAGCAGCTTCCGGGCCATATACCAAGAGACCCAGTACTTC	CASSFRAIYQETQYF	TRBJ2-5	TRBV5-6	NA	15